This TCR beta chain was identified in a study of monozygotic twins with inflammatory bowel disease. Whole-study results and caveats: With others, IBD patients shared fewer clonotypes than healthy twins did, especially with disease activity.

Per the germline V gene, CDR1 is SGHRS and CDR2 is YFSETQ. The CDR3 extends over 15 amino acids. Each donor gave over 2 ml of peripheral blood. With no T cell sorting beforehand, total RNA was isolated from whole blood. Notes on this clonotype: Its antigen remains unknown.

TCRdb reprocessed the 5' RACE reads, keeping one entry per CDR3 protein, no DNA. This table lists about 200,000 distinct CDR3 sequences. The sequence came from a human donor with ulcerative colitis or Crohn's disease, or a healthy co-twin of an affected twin (not recorded which). This sequence joins TRBV5-1 and TRBJ2-1; no DNA is available, so the TRBD1 call from TCRdb remains unchecked. Sequencing was performed on blood. Here the CDR3 reads CASSPWTGTANEQFF. Supplemented by reference TRBV5-1 and TRBJ2-1, the full variable domain reads KAGVTQTPRYLIKTRGQQVTLSCSPISGHRSVSWYQQTPGQGLQFLFEYFSETQRNKGNFPGRFSGRQFSNSRSEMNVSTLELGDSALYLCASSPWTGTANEQFFGPGTRLTVL.